This TCR beta chain was sequenced in a study of CD8 T cells in Susac syndrome. The study's findings and limits: The study conceded that its TCR sequencing and HLA analysis involved relatively few individuals.

When the RNA was reverse transcribed, random hexamers were used with an input of roughly 0.45 to 1 ug. TCRdb itself ran the immunoSEQ multiplex PCR reads through MiXCR, one entry per CDR3 protein. The sample lists just over 150,000 distinct CDR3 sequences; 90% to 95% were seen once. Details on this clonotype: Its antigen is still unknown.

Specimen: CD8+ T cells from PBMCs. This receptor was obtained from a human donor with multiple sclerosis.

In DNA form, the CDR3 reads TGTGCCAGTAGTATAAGAGACGGGGGCGGGGAGACCCAGTACTTC. Its translation is CASSIRDGGGETQYF. The rearrangement uses TRBV19 and TRBJ2-5; D possibly uses TRBD1 or TRBD2 (6 bases each). Trimming stripped 2 bases from V and 5 bases from J, with 15 bases between. The germline CDR1 and CDR2 sequences are LNHDA and SQIVND (reference sequence). The CDR3 has 15 residues.